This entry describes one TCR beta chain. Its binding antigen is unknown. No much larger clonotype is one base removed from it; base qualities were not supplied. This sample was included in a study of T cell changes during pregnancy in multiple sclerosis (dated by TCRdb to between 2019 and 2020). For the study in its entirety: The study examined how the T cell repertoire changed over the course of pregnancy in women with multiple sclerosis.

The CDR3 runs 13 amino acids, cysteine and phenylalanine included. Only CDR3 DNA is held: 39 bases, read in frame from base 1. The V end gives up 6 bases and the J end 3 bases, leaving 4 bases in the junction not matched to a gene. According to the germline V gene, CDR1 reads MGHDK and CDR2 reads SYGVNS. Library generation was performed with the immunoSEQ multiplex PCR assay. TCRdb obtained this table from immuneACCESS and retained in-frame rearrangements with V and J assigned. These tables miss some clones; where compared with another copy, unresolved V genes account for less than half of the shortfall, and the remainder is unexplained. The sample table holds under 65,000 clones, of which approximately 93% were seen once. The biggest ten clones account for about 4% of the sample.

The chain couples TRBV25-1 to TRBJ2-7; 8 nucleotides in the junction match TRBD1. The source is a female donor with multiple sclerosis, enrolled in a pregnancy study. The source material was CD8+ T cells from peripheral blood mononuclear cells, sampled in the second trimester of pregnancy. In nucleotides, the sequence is TGTGCCAGCAGCGGACAGGGTTTCTACGAGCAGTACTTC. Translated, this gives CASSGQGFYEQYF.